One and the same sample provided the 18 T cell receptor beta chains below, sequenced in a study of cytomegalovirus exposure and HLA in healthy donors. Both 60 Vbeta primers and 13 Jbeta primers went into the PCR. This table comes from immunoSEQ multiplex PCR, and its TCRdb copy is limited to in-frame clones, with some not included. In the table there are fewer than 85,000 clones, around 76% of which are singletons. Sequenced material: PBMCs. These receptors were collected from a man between 18 and 35 years old in good health and CMV-seropositive.

This chain connects TRBV29-1 to TRBJ1-1; 8 nucleotides line up with TRBD1. The J segment lost 7 bases and the V segment lost 3 bases, leaving 10 bases of the junction unmatched. This CDR3 is 14 amino acids long. Per germline, CDR1 SQVTM and CDR2 ANQGSEA. The CDR3 is CSVDPQGVRGEAFF. DNA of the CDR3: TGCAGCGTTGACCCACAGGGGGTACGGGGTGAAGCTTTCTTT.

This sequence joins TRBV4-1 and TRBJ2-2, with D perhaps matching TRBD2 (5 bases). CDR1 MGHRA and CDR2 YSYEKL come from the germline V gene. The CDR3 loop spans 15 amino acids. The germline V and J ends were trimmed by 2 bases and 4 bases, with 11 bases remaining between them. For the CDR3, the DNA is TGCGCCAGCAGCCAATTAGGACTCCTCACCGGGGAGCTGTTTTTT. Translating gives CASSQLGLLTGELFF.

The chain joins TRBV21-1 to TRBJ1-4; TRBD1, the table's D call, was not compared with the DNA. TRBV21-1 has pseudogene status. This CDR3 spans 14 amino acids. In DNA form, the CDR3 reads TGTGCCAGCAGCACCGGGACAGCTAATGAAAAACTGTTTTTT. Protein product: CASSTGTANEKLFF.

The chain combines TRBV6-5 with TRBJ1-2, with D tentatively TRBD1 (5 bases). The germline V gene encodes CDR1 MNHEY and CDR2 SVGAGI. The CDR3 runs to 13 residues. V was cut by 7 bases and J by 10 bases, with 19 bases left in between. The CDR3 is CASNPGLRSNYTF. CDR3 coding DNA: TGTGCCAGCAATCCGGGACTGCGTAGCAACTACACCTTC.

This chain joins TRBV7-8 and TRBJ2-5, with D perhaps TRBD1 (5 bases). The CDR3 runs 14 residues. Germline-derived CDR1 and CDR2 are SGHVS and FQNEAQ. V dropped 3 bases and J dropped 2 bases, with 10 bases sitting between them. DNA for the CDR3: TGTGCCAGCAGCTTCTTGTACAGGCAAGAGACCCAGTACTTC. This encodes CASSFLYRQETQYF.

V usage is TRBV2 and J usage is TRBJ1-3, with a tentative D call TRBD1 (5 bases). CDR3 length equals 14 residues. Trimming left V 2 bases short and J 0 bases short, with 5 bases between. Germline lookup yields CDR1 SNHLY and CDR2 FYNNEI. The CDR3 region has the DNA TGTGCCAGCAGTGAACAGGGCTCTGGAAACACCATATATTTT. It translates to CASSEQGSGNTIYF.

The V gene is TRBV15, the J gene TRBJ2-7; TRBD2 aligns across 10 bases. CDR1 and CDR2 (germline): LNHNV, YYDKDF (reference sequence). The V gene end was trimmed by 5 bases and the J gene end by 6 bases; junction bases not matched to a gene: 13. This CDR3 contains 16 residues. This CDR3 reads CATSRTSGASSVEQYF. The CDR3 DNA follows: TGTGCCACCAGCCGAACTAGCGGGGCTTCCTCGGTCGAGCAGTACTTC.

V gene TRBV28 combines with J gene TRBJ1-5; D possibly corresponds to TRBD1 (5 bases). V shed 3 bases and J shed 0 bases, with 9 bases lying between them. Germline V gene sequence: CDR1 MDHEN, CDR2 SYDVKM. This CDR3 has 15 residues. CDR3 in DNA: TGTGCCAGCAGTTTCTGGGGGGGTAGCAATCAGCCCCAGCATTTT. Protein sequence: CASSFWGGSNQPQHF.

This clone was counted between two and nine times. The chain carries TRBV6-1 and TRBJ1-2; D is perhaps TRBD1 (5 bases). This CDR3 is 13 amino acids long. Looked up from germline, CDR1 is MNHNS and CDR2 is SASEGT. V lost 6 bases to trimming and J lost 7 bases, with 15 bases between them. This CDR3 reads CASSPTGLSGYTF. The CDR3 nucleotides read TGTGCCAGCAGCCCTACAGGATTAAGTGGCTACACCTTC.

The V call is TRBV4-2, the J call TRBJ2-7; D gene unclear. The V end was cut by 1 base, the J end by 7 bases, with 17 bases between. CDR1 LGHNA and CDR2 YNFKEQ come from the germline V gene. The CDR3 spans 15 residues. The CDR3 region has the DNA TGTGCCAGCAGCCAAGGGGTAGCCAATCCGGGTGAGCAGTACTTC. This codes for CASSQGVANPGEQYF.

The chain combines TRBV28 with TRBJ1-3; possibly TRBD1 for D (6 bases). V lost 8 bases, J lost 0 bases, and 14 bases lay in between. The CDR3 has 15 amino acids. CDR1 MDHEN and CDR2 SYDVKM come from the germline V gene. DNA of the CDR3: TGTGCCAGCGACAACAGGGCGAGCTCTGGAAACACCATATATTTT. As protein: CASDNRASSGNTIYF.

This clone has more than one count but fewer than ten. The genes are TRBV7-6 and TRBJ2-5; D is possibly TRBD1 (6 bases). The CDR3 is made up of 13 amino acids. Trimming took off 5 bases at V and 4 bases at J, with 11 bases between the two ends. The germline V gene encodes CDR1 SGHVS and CDR2 FNYEAQ. CDR3 sequence: CASSSDRLETQYF. CDR3 in DNA: TGTGCCAGCAGCAGTGACAGGCTAGAGACCCAGTACTTC.

The genes are TRBV6-1 and TRBJ1-5; 7 bases align to TRBD1. After removal of 8 bases from V and 5 bases from J, the junction contained 6 bases not matched to a gene. Germline V lookup: CDR1 MNHNS, CDR2 SASEGT. The CDR3 runs to 13 residues. The CDR3 sequence is CASSTGAHQPQHF. The CDR3 DNA is TGTGCCAGCTCCACAGGGGCCCATCAGCCCCAGCATTTT.

Comments on this clone: At one end the junction does not follow the germline gene, possibly because of a read error. The V and J genes are TRBV29-1 and TRBJ2-5, with TRBD2 matching 7 bases. Germline CDR1 and CDR2: SQVTM and ANQGSEA. This CDR3 comprises 14 residues. CDR3 region: CSVSARGEWEIQYF. CDR3 bases: TGCAGCGTCTCCGCCCGGGGGGAGTGGGAGATCCAGTACTTC.

This chain links TRBV6-5 with TRBJ1-4; D is possibly TRBD1 (6 bases). From germline, CDR1 is MNHEY and CDR2 SVGAGI. This CDR3 has 15 amino acids. The V and J ends lost 6 bases and 5 bases respectively, with 16 bases between them. CDR3 nucleotide sequence: TGTGCCAGCAGCCAAGACAGGTTGGGGAATGAAAAACTGTTTTTT. This encodes CASSQDRLGNEKLFF.

The V gene is TRBV7-6, the J gene TRBJ1-1; D is possibly TRBD1 (5 bases). CDR3 size: 13 residues. The germline gives CDR1 SGHVS, CDR2 FNYEAQ. V shed 5 bases and J shed 1 base, with 8 bases lying between them. CDR3 sequence reads: CASSLDRNTEAFF. The CDR3 coding sequence is TGTGCCAGCAGCCTCGACAGGAACACTGAAGCTTTCTTT.

The rearrangement joins TRBV5-6 to TRBJ1-4; no reliable D call. The length of the CDR3 is 19 residues. Looked up from germline, CDR1 is SGHDT and CDR2 is YYEEEE. Deletions cut 1 base from V and 5 bases from J, with 24 bases between. The CDR3 bases are TGTGCCAGCAGCTTGAGAGATGATGGACTCTCGGGTACAAATGAAAAACTGTTTTTT. Amino acids: CASSLRDDGLSGTNEKLFF.

CDR3 nucleotides: TGCAGCGTTAAGGAGGGGGCGAACTACGAGCAGTACTTC. Translated: CSVKEGANYEQYF. The chain carries TRBV29-1 and TRBJ2-7; the D gene is possibly TRBD1 (7 bases). Germline CDR1 and CDR2: SQVTM and ANQGSEA. This CDR3 region has 13 residues. Trimming removed 5 bases at V and 3 bases at J, with 14 bases between.